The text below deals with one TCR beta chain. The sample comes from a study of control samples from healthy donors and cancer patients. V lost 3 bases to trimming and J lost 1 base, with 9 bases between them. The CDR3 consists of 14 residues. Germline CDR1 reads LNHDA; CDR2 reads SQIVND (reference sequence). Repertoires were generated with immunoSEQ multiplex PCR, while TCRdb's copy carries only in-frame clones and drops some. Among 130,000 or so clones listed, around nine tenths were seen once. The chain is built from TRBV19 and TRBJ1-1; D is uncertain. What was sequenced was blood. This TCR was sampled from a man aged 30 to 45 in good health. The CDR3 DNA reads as TGTGCCAGTAGTATTTCGCCCGAGAACACTGAAGCTTTCTTT. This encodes CASSISPENTEAFF.